One T cell receptor beta chain is described in this entry. Trimming took 4 bases from V and 3 from J; bases not matched to a gene: 4. The CDR3 is 15 amino acids. Germline CDR1 and CDR2: SNHLY and FYNNEI. The data belong to a study of CD8 T cells in Susac syndrome. Patients with Susac syndrome met diagnostic criteria defined recently for definite or probable disease. The authors reverse transcribed about 0.5 to 1 ug RNA with random hexamers. With immunoSEQ multiplex PCR, TCR beta CDR3 was amplified across 54 Vbeta and 13 Jbeta. TCRdb re-called the immunoSEQ multiplex PCR reads through MiXCR, storing one row per CDR3 protein. The sample has fewer than 150,000 distinct CDR3 sequences, around 95% seen once.

The receptor's source is a human donor with Susac syndrome. Sample: CD8+ T cells from PBMCs. The V call is TRBV2, the J call TRBJ2-5, with 11 bases aligning to TRBD2. The CDR3 region is CASSATSGTKETQYF. CDR3 sequence (DNA): TGTGCCAGCAGTGCGACTAGCGGGACGAAAGAGACCCAGTACTTC.